This T cell receptor beta chain was obtained from a study of molecular identifiers for immune sequencing clone quantification. Study summary: Five portions were made in replicates from RNA of approximately 22,000 or 94,000 naive CD8 cells, and four underwent sequencing.

A remark on this clonotype: Antigen specificity is unknown.

Germline V gene sequence: CDR1 SGHAT, CDR2 FQNNGV. This CDR3 has 12 amino acids. The V and J ends lost 4 bases and 6 bases respectively, with 8 bases between them. TCRdb re-called the PCR reads through MiXCR, storing one row per CDR3 protein. The profile shows approximately 40,000 distinct CDR3 sequences, 15% to 20% of them singletons. The study's findings and limits: Investigators reportedly could detect spiked Jurkat TCR RNA from one cell among approximately 930,000 naive cells. Sizes of clones that are highly expanded could be underestimated (if identical TCR molecules share a barcode). Clones that exceeded 20 RNA copies held over 98% of effector molecules, yet under 1% in naive cells.

Sequencing was carried out using naive CD8+ T cells from blood, with Jurkat cell RNA spiked in. Stated subset: FACS-sorted CD8+CD4-CCR7+CD45RA+ naive T cells. The chain links TRBV11-2 to TRBJ2-3, with a tentative D call TRBD1 (6 bases). This receptor was obtained from a human donor in good health. Some libraries in this study had Jurkat cell RNA spiked in. CDR3 DNA: TGTGCCAGCAGCTGGGACAACGATACGCAGTATTTT. This codes for CASSWDNDTQYF.